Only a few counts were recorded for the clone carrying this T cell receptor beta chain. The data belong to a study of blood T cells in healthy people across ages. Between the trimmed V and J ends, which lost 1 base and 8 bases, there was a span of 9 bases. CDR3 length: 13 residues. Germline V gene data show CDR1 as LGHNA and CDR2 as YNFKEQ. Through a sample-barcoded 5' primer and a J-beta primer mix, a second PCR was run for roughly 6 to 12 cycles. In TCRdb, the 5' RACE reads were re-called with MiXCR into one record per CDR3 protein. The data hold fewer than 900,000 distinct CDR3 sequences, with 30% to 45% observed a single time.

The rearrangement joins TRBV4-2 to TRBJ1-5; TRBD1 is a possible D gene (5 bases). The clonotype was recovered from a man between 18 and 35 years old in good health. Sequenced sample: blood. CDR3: CASSQGGAEPQHF. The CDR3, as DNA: TGTGCCAGCAGCCAAGGGGGCGCGGAGCCCCAGCATTTT.